The 27 T cell receptor beta chains below all came from one sample that was sequenced in a study of PD-L1 blockade in urothelial cancer. Profiling relied on immunoSEQ multiplex PCR, and the TCRdb table lists in-frame clones only, not all of them. The data contain roughly 74,000 clones, around 87% of them singletons. The material sequenced was PBMCs, taken around atezolizumab (anti-PD-L1) treatment. The receptors shown here come from a woman aged 70-85 years with urothelial cancer.

This chain connects TRBV7-2 to TRBJ2-3; 14 bases align to TRBD2. Germline V lookup: CDR1 SGHTA, CDR2 FQGNSA. This CDR3 comprises 19 residues. After removal of 5 bases from V and 4 bases from J, the junction contained 14 bases not matched to a gene. CDR3 sequence (DNA): TGTGCCAGCAGCGCAGGCCGGACTAGCGGGAGGAACTGGGCAGATACGCAGTATTTT. As protein: CASSAGRTSGRNWADTQYF.

V is TRBV14 and J is TRBJ2-2; 9 bases match TRBD2. Trimming took 4 bases from V and 0 from J; bases not matched to a gene: 9. This CDR3 has 18 amino acids. In germline, CDR1 is SGHDN, CDR2 FVKESK. CDR3 sequence (DNA): TGTGCCAGCAGCCCTCGCGCTAGCGGGGTGGCGAACACCGGGGAGCTGTTTTTT. It specifies CASSPRASGVANTGELFF.

The CDR3 region is CAISESPGGLGEKLFF. The DNA for the CDR3 is TGTGCCATCAGTGAGTCACCGGGGGGTCTGGGGGAAAAACTGTTTTTT. V gene TRBV10-3 combines with J gene TRBJ1-4, with D possibly being TRBD1 (5 bases). The CDR3 extends over 16 amino acids. Trimming cost V 0 bases and J 8 bases, with 16 bases left between them. Germline V gene lookup returns CDR1 ENHRY and CDR2 SYGVKD.

The rearrangement joins TRBV2 to TRBJ2-2; TRBD1 agrees at 8 bases. This CDR3 is 14 amino acids long. Trimming at V came to 6 bases and at J to 5 bases, leaving 5 bases not matched to a gene. The germline V gene encodes CDR1 SNHLY and CDR2 FYNNEI. CDR3 residues: CASRVQGGTGELFF. CDR3 DNA sequence: TGTGCCAGCAGGGTACAGGGGGGAACCGGGGAGCTGTTTTTT.

The J gene is TRBJ2-7, the V gene TRBV10-3, with D perhaps being TRBD1 or TRBD2 (6 bases each). V lost 6 bases and J 7 bases, leaving 13 bases between the germline ends. Germline V CDR1 and CDR2: ENHRY, SYGVKD. The CDR3 is 12 residues long. CDR3 bases: TGTGCCATCAGAGAGACAGGAGGGGAGCAGTACTTC. It yields the protein CAIRETGGEQYF.

The chain is built from TRBV7-2 and TRBJ2-7, with unresolved D. This CDR3 region has 12 residues. V lost 1 base and J lost 3, with 4 bases in between. Germline CDR1 reads SGHTA; CDR2 reads FQGNSA. The CDR3 loop reads CASSLVSYEQYF. In nucleotides, the CDR3 is TGTGCCAGCAGCTTAGTCAGCTACGAGCAGTACTTC.

The rearrangement uses TRBV5-4 and TRBJ1-2; D is unresolved. Germline V lookup: CDR1 SGHNT, CDR2 YYREEE (reference sequence). There are 15 residues in the CDR3. Trimming left V 0 bases short and J 0 bases short, with 9 bases between. CDR3 amino acids: CASSLDSQPNYGYTF. CDR3 DNA: TGTGCCAGCAGCTTGGACTCACAGCCTAACTATGGCTACACCTTC.

This chain joins TRBV27 and TRBJ1-2; D is uncertain. The CDR3 loop spans 13 amino acids. Looked up from germline, CDR1 is MNHEY and CDR2 is SMNVEV (reference sequence). V was pared by 5 bases and J by 4 bases, with 11 bases between. This CDR3 reads CASSPGSPYGYTF. CDR3 coding DNA: TGTGCCAGCAGTCCCGGGTCCCCCTATGGCTACACCTTC.

The V and J genes are TRBV7-2 and TRBJ2-3; 9 nucleotides agree with TRBD2. CDR3 length: 16 residues. The germline V gene has CDR1 SGHTA and CDR2 FQGNSA. Germline trimming cut 1 base from V and 4 bases from J; bases unmatched to any gene: 6. This CDR3 is CASSLGVSGGPDTQYF. The CDR3 DNA reads as TGTGCCAGCAGCTTAGGTGTTAGCGGGGGCCCAGATACGCAGTATTTT. Full variable domain (rest looked up from reference TRBV7-2 and TRBJ2-3): GAGVSQSPSNKVTEKGKDVELRCDPISGHTALYWYRQSLGQGLEFLIYFQGNSAPDKSGLPSDRFSAERTGGSVSTLTIQRTQQEDSAVYLCASSLGVSGGPDTQYFGPGTRLTVL.

A few counts support this clone. The chain links TRBV7-8 to TRBJ1-2; D is possibly TRBD1 (6 bases). The CDR3 spans 14 residues. Trimming removed 1 base from V and 3 bases from J, with 9 bases in between. Germline values: CDR1 SGHVS, CDR2 FQNEAQ. For the CDR3, the DNA is TGTGCCAGCAGCTTAGGTTCAGGGGACTATGGCTACACCTTC. Protein: CASSLGSGDYGYTF.

The genes are TRBV18 and TRBJ2-7; tentatively, D is TRBD2 (5 bases). Trimming took 0 bases from V and 4 from J, leaving 7 bases between them. This CDR3 is 13 amino acids long. Looked up from germline, CDR1 is KGHSH and CDR2 is LQKENI. The CDR3 reads CASSPPGEYEQYF. The DNA for the CDR3 is TGTGCCAGCTCACCACCCGGGGAGTACGAGCAGTACTTC.

The CDR3 here is CASSQYRRRENTEAFF. The CDR3 nucleotides read TGCGCCAGCAGTCAATATAGAAGGCGGGAGAACACTGAAGCTTTCTTT. The chain is built from TRBV23-1 and TRBJ1-1, with unresolved D. TRBV23-1 is reported as an ORF; its role is uncertain. The CDR3 extends over 16 amino acids. The germline V and J ends were trimmed by 1 base and 1 base, with 13 bases remaining between them.

The chain employs TRBV11-3 and TRBJ2-1; a weak D match, TRBD2 (6 bases). Germline V gives CDR1 SGHNT, CDR2 YENEEA. The V end was cut by 3 bases, the J end by 8 bases, with 11 bases between. CDR3 length: 13 residues. The CDR3 here is CASSLAGWHEQFF. CDR3 bases: TGTGCCAGCAGCTTGGCGGGGTGGCATGAGCAGTTCTTC.

This rearrangement joins TRBV11-2 to TRBJ1-2, with TRBD1 matching 8 bases. CDR1 and CDR2 (germline): SGHAT, FQNNGV. The CDR3 is 15 amino acids. After removal of 5 bases from V and 2 bases from J, the junction contained 7 bases not matched to a gene. The CDR3: CASSLVTGANYGYTF. The CDR3 DNA reads as TGTGCCAGCAGCCTCGTGACAGGGGCCAACTATGGCTACACCTTC. Filled out from reference TRBV11-2 and TRBJ1-2, the complete variable domain reads EAGVAQSPRYKIIEKRQSVAFWCNPISGHATLYWYQQILGQGPKLLIQFQNNGVVDDSQLPKDRFSAERLKGVDSTLKIQPAKLEDSAVYLCASSLVTGANYGYTFGSGTRLTVV.

The V gene is TRBV4-1, the J gene TRBJ2-5, with 15 nucleotides matching TRBD2. There are 17 residues in the CDR3. The J segment lost 5 bases and the V segment lost 3 bases, leaving 7 bases of the junction unmatched. CDR1 and CDR2 from the germline V gene are MGHRA and YSYEKL. Written as DNA, the CDR3 is TGCGCCAGCAGCCAGTGGACTAGCGGGGGGGCTCGGGAGACCCAGTACTTC. Its protein product is CASSQWTSGGARETQYF.

V is TRBV18 and J is TRBJ2-2; D is unresolved. Germline lookup yields CDR1 KGHSH and CDR2 LQKENI. V lost 4 bases and J 6 bases, leaving 3 bases between the germline ends. The CDR3 runs 11 residues. CDR3 amino acids: CASSLAGELFF. The CDR3, as DNA: TGTGCCAGCTCACTCGCCGGGGAGCTGTTTTTT.

This rearrangement joins TRBV18 to TRBJ2-3; 7 nucleotides agree with TRBD2. CDR1 is KGHSH, CDR2 LQKENI, per germline. Trimming at V came to 0 bases and at J to 1 base, leaving 1 base not matched to a gene. This CDR3 has 15 amino acids. The CDR3 DNA follows: TGTGCCAGCTCACCACCGGGGGGGGGCACAGATACGCAGTATTTT. It is translated as CASSPPGGGTDTQYF.

The chain links TRBV5-5 to TRBJ2-5, with D perhaps matching TRBD1 (6 bases). Deletions cut 2 bases from V and 4 bases from J, with 18 bases between. The V gene's germline CDR1 is SGHKS and CDR2 YYEKEE (reference sequence). The CDR3 covers 16 residues. CDR3 sequence: CASSFGQGLVAETQYF. For the CDR3, the DNA is TGTGCCAGCAGCTTTGGGCAGGGGTTGGTAGCAGAGACCCAGTACTTC. The whole variable domain, filled in from reference TRBV5-5 and TRBJ2-5, reads DAGVTQSPTHLIKTRGQQVTLRCSPISGHKSVSWYQQVLGQGPQFIFQYYEKEERGRGNFPDRFSARQFPNYSSELNVNALLLGDSALYLCASSFGQGLVAETQYFGPGTRLLVL.

This chain joins TRBV5-8 and TRBJ2-7, with a weak D call TRBD2 (5 bases). The germline gives CDR1 SGHTS, CDR2 YDEGEE. V gave up 1 base and J gave up 7 bases, with 12 bases separating them. CDR3 length: 13 amino acids. CDR3 amino acids: CASSLSYGGEQYF. DNA for the CDR3: TGTGCCAGCAGCTTGTCCTACGGCGGGGAGCAGTACTTC.

The J gene is TRBJ1-1, the V gene TRBV6-1; TRBD1 is a possible D gene (6 bases). V was trimmed by 0 bases and J by 5 bases, leaving 7 bases between them. From germline, CDR1 is MNHNS and CDR2 SASEGT. This CDR3 has 13 amino acids. CDR3 sequence (DNA): TGTGCCAGCAGTGAAGCGGGGGCGACTGAAGCTTTCTTT. As protein: CASSEAGATEAFF.

The chain employs TRBV29-1 and TRBJ2-3; 10 bases are a match to TRBD2. With 7 bases clipped from V and 0 bases from J, the junction kept 7 bases outside the gene matches. Germline lookup yields CDR1 SQVTM and CDR2 ANQGSEA. This CDR3 has 15 residues. The CDR3 region has the DNA TGCAGCGCGACACTAGCGGGGTCTAGCACAGATACGCAGTATTTT. Translation gives CSATLAGSSTDTQYF.

The V gene is TRBV7-2, the J gene TRBJ1-1; no clear D gene. Germline CDR1 is SGHTA and CDR2 is FQGNSA. The length of the CDR3 is 15 residues. V gave up 7 bases and J gave up 1 base, with 16 bases separating them. The CDR3 protein is CASTSLAVPNTEAFF. DNA of the CDR3: TGTGCCAGCACCTCCCTCGCGGTGCCGAACACTGAAGCTTTCTTT.

The chain links TRBV5-1 to TRBJ2-1, with 8 bases that match TRBD2. Looked up from germline, CDR1 is SGHRS and CDR2 is YFSETQ. The trim removed 4 bases at V and 4 bases at J, leaving 10 bases unmatched. This CDR3 comprises 16 residues. In nucleotides, the CDR3 is TGCGCCAGCAGCCCGACTGAGAGCGGGGGATACAATGAGCAGTTCTTC. Translated: CASSPTESGGYNEQFF.

The J gene is TRBJ1-4, the V gene TRBV30; D call uncertain. This CDR3 has 14 amino acids. With 3 bases removed from V and 4 bases from J, the gap between germline ends came to 12 bases. Germline V CDR1 and CDR2: GTSNPN, SVGIG (reference sequence). The CDR3 is CAWSPGRINEKLFF. The CDR3 DNA sequence: TGTGCCTGGAGCCCGGGTAGGATTAATGAAAAACTGTTTTTT.

This clone appeared once. This chain links TRBV14 with TRBJ2-1, with 7 bases lining up with TRBD2. Germline loops: CDR1 SGHDN, CDR2 FVKESK. J lost 4 bases, V lost 3 bases, and 6 bases had no gene match. The CDR3 has 15 amino acids. CDR3 region: CASSQGAGAYNEQFF. CDR3 nucleotide sequence: TGTGCCAGCAGCCAGGGCGCGGGAGCGTACAATGAGCAGTTCTTC.

The chain carries TRBV6-5 and TRBJ1-3; 10 bases fit TRBD1. This CDR3 is 16 amino acids long. Germline V gene lookup returns CDR1 MNHEY and CDR2 SVGAGI. V lost 0 bases to trimming and J lost 5 bases; unmatched junction nucleotides: 4. In DNA, the CDR3 is TGTGCCAGCAGTTACTCGGGGGGACAGGGGCGAAACACCATATATTTT. Residues: CASSYSGGQGRNTIYF.

The CDR3 is CSVVSPRGQYF. The CDR3 DNA reads as TGCAGCGTCGTGAGCCCTAGGGGCCAGTACTTC. The V gene is TRBV29-1, the J gene TRBJ2-5; maybe TRBD1 (5 bases). Deletions cut 6 bases from V and 10 bases from J, with 15 bases between. Germline values: CDR1 SQVTM, CDR2 ANQGSEA. The CDR3 covers 11 residues.